The rows below give T cell receptor beta chains drawn from one sample of a study of graft-versus-host responses after intestinal transplantation. Which antigens these TCRs recognize remains unknown. This table comes from immunoSEQ multiplex PCR, and its TCRdb copy is limited to in-frame clones, with some not included. This table holds about 97,000 clones, 91% found once. Material: unstimulated CD4+ T cells sorted from spleen or lymph node cells, obtained before transplant. The receptors originated from a human donor who was the organ donor for an intestinal transplant. CDR3s include the opening cysteine and the closing phenylalanine or tryptophan. A D gene is named only where the DNA matches it firmly. For some rows the clone size is stated as once, few or many, or as a class when expanded; others skip it.

.,.,TRBV18,TRBJ2-3,13,CASSPSPGDTQYF,TGTGCCAGCTCACCCAGTCCCGGGGATACGCAGTATTTT
.,.,TRBV6-5,TRBJ2-7,15,CASSYDWGRSSEQYF,TGTGCCAGCAGTTACGATTGGGGGCGGTCTTCCGAGCAGTACTTC
.,TRBD1,TRBV6-1,TRBJ2-3,15,CASTMTGGFTDTQYF,TGTGCCAGCACCATGACAGGGGGTTTCACAGATACGCAGTATTTT
.,.,TRBV7-2,TRBJ2-7,13,CASSLFSGGEQYF,TGTGCCAGCAGCTTATTCTCCGGGGGCGAGCAGTACTTC
.,TRBD1,TRBV9,TRBJ2-7,14,CASSVGGAGGEQYF,TGTGCCAGCAGCGTAGGGGGCGCAGGGGGCGAGCAGTACTTC
.,.,TRBV18,TRBJ1-2,13,CASSPEVIYGYTF,TGTGCCAGCTCACCAGAGGTTATCTATGGCTACACCTTC
.,TRBD2,TRBV7-2,TRBJ2-7,16,CASSHDWTSGVYEQYF,TGTGCCAGCAGCCACGATTGGACTAGCGGGGTCTACGAGCAGTACTTC
.,.,TRBV30,TRBJ1-4,13,CATTHREPEKLFF,TGTGCAACCACGCACAGGGAGCCTGAAAAACTGTTTTTT
.,.,TRBV6-5,TRBJ2-3,16,CASSYGVRGSTDTQYF,TGTGCCAGCAGTTACGGGGTGAGAGGGAGCACAGATACGCAGTATTTT
once,.,TRBV11-3,TRBJ2-3,13,CASSLQGSDTQYF,TGTGCCAGCAGCCTGCAGGGATCAGATACGCAGTATTTT
.,.,TRBV7-2,TRBJ1-5,14,CASRDGQRKQPQHF,TGTGCCAGCAGGGATGGACAGCGTAAACAGCCCCAGCATTTT
.,TRBD1,TRBV7-2,TRBJ2-7,15,CASSPDRGGSYEQYF,TGTGCCAGCAGCCCGGACAGGGGTGGCTCCTACGAGCAGTACTTC
.,.,TRBV11-2,TRBJ2-5,15,CASSPGRLVVETQYF,TGTGCCAGCAGCCCGGGCAGACTAGTGGTAGAGACCCAGTACTTC
.,TRBD1,TRBV29-1,TRBJ2-2,16,CSVKTKTGGDFGELFF,TGCAGCGTTAAGACGAAGACAGGGGGTGATTTTGGGGAGCTGTTTTTT
.,.,TRBV19,TRBJ2-7,14,CASSGRTASNEQYF,TGTGCCAGTAGTGGAAGGACAGCCTCCAACGAGCAGTACTTC
.,.,TRBV10-3,TRBJ1-5,12,CDIKEVIEPQHF,TGTGACATAAAGGAGGTCATTGAGCCCCAGCATTTT
.,.,TRBV11-2,TRBJ1-4,13,CASSLQGWEKLFF,TGTGCCAGCAGCTTACAGGGTTGGGAAAAACTGTTTTTT
.,TRBD1,TRBV7-8,TRBJ2-3,17,CASSLWTGRASTDTQYF,TGTGCCAGCAGCCTATGGACAGGGAGAGCTAGCACAGATACGCAGTATTTT
.,.,TRBV2,TRBJ2-7,12,CASREGFYEQYF,TGTGCCAGCAGGGAGGGTTTTTACGAGCAGTACTTC
.,.,TRBV4-1,TRBJ2-2,15,CASSQLLRGTGELFF,TGCGCCAGCAGCCAACTCCTAAGGGGCACCGGGGAGCTGTTTTTT
.,TRBD1,TRBV6-5,TRBJ1-2,15,CASSYLDRAGDGYTF,TGTGCCAGCAGTTACCTGGACAGGGCGGGGGATGGCTACACCTTC
.,.,TRBV6-9,TRBJ2-6,20,CASSYRVCGGARSGANVLTF,TGTGCCAGCAGTTATAGGGTTTGCGGAGGAGCCCGGTCTGGGGCCAACGTCCTGACTTTC
.,TRBD1,TRBV7-2,TRBJ1-4,14,CASSLVGGGEKLFF,TGTGCCAGCAGCTTAGTAGGGGGCGGCGAAAAACTGTTTTTT
.,.,TRBV4-3,TRBJ1-2,13,CASSQTGPYGYTF,TGCGCCAGCAGCCAAACAGGGCCCTATGGCTACACCTTC
.,.,TRBV11-3,TRBJ2-7,13,CASSSTGPGEQYF,TGTGCCAGCAGCTCGACAGGCCCCGGCGAGCAGTACTTC
.,.,TRBV9,TRBJ2-1,16,CASSPVQGGIYNEQFF,TGTGCCAGCAGCCCCGTTCAGGGGGGTATCTACAATGAGCAGTTCTTC
.,TRBD1,TRBV5-1,TRBJ2-5,17,CASSSRQGSPLQETQYF,TGCGCCAGCAGCTCTCGACAGGGGTCGCCGCTCCAAGAGACCCAGTACTTC
.,.,TRBV9,TRBJ1-2,13,CASNDGGEYGYTF,TGTGCCAGCAATGACGGGGGAGAATATGGCTACACCTTC
.,TRBD1,TRBV7-2,TRBJ2-3,19,CASSKRAGQGLLSTDTQYF,TGTGCCAGCAGTAAAAGAGCGGGACAGGGATTGTTGAGCACAGATACGCAGTATTTT
.,.,TRBV10-3,TRBJ2-7,14,CAISEQGIGNEQYF,TGTGCCATCAGTGAACAGGGAATAGGCAACGAGCAGTACTTC
.,TRBD1,TRBV6-5,TRBJ1-6,15,CASSFGTGGSSPLHF,TGTGCCAGCAGTTTTGGGACAGGGGGAAGTTCACCCCTCCACTTT